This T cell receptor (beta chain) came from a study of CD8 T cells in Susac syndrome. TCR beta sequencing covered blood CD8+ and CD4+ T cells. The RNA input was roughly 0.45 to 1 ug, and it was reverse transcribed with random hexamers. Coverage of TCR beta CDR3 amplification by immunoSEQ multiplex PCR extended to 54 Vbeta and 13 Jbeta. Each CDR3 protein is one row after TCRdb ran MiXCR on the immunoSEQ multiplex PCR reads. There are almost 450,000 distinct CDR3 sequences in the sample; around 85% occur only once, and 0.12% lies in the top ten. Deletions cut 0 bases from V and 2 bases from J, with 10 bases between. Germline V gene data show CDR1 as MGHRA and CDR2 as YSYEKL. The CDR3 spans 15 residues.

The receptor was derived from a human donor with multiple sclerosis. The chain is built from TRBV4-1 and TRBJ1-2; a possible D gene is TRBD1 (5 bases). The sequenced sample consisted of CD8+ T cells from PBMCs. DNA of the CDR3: TGCGCCAGCAGCCAAGATAGGGGCCAAAACTATGGCTACACCTTC. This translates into CASSQDRGQNYGYTF.